This TCR beta chain is from a study of cytomegalovirus exposure and HLA in healthy donors. Across the whole study: Early released data comprised around 80 million unique TCRs from HLA-typed donors. Study conclusions and caveats: Among TCR sequences, most were rare, though some public TCRs appeared in many donors. Compared with the roughly 670-donor mean, an Asian-associated ancestry cluster reportedly had fewer N-insertions, according to a later analysis. Beyond CMV serostatus, there was no information to go on about immune exposure.

Germline loops: CDR1 SNHLY, CDR2 FYNNEI. This CDR3 region has 15 residues. With 6 bases clipped from V and 0 bases from J, the junction kept 4 bases outside the gene matches. As for this clone: Its matching antigen is unknown.

With 60 Vbeta and 13 Jbeta primers, the PCR was carried out. The repertoire was sequenced with immunoSEQ multiplex PCR; TCRdb's copy has only in-frame clones and lacks some. The repertoire has 150,000 to 200,000 clones, 60% to 80% of them found once; the top ten carry under 1.5%. This sequence originates from a woman aged 25 to 39 in good health and CMV-seronegative. Sequenced sample: PBMCs. The chain uses TRBV2 and TRBJ2-1; 8 bases fit TRBD1. As DNA, the CDR3 is TGTGCCAGCAGGACCGGGACAGGCTCCTACAATGAGCAGTTCTTC. It is translated as CASRTGTGSYNEQFF.